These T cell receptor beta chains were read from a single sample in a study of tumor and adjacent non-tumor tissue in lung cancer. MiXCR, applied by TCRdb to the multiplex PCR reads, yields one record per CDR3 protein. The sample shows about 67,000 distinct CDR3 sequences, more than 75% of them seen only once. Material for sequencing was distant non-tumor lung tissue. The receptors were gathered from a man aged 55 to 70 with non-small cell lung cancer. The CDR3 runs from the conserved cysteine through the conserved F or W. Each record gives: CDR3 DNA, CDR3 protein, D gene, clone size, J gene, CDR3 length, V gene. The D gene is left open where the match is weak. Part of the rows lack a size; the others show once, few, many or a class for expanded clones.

cdr3_nt: TGTGCCAGCAATACCCATGGGAGGAATTCACCCCTCCACTTT
cdr3_aa: CASNTHGRNSPLHF
d_call: .
clone_size: .
j_call: TRBJ1-6
cdr3_length: 14
v_call: TRBV5-4

cdr3_nt: TGTGCCAGTGACTTAGACCAGGGGGGCCGCTACGAGCAGTACTTC
cdr3_aa: CASDLDQGGRYEQYF
d_call: .
clone_size: .
j_call: TRBJ2-7
cdr3_length: 15
v_call: TRBV11-1

cdr3_nt: TGTGCCAGCAGTTACTCCGTTAAGTCAGGGGTCTATGGCTACACCTTC
cdr3_aa: CASSYSVKSGVYGYTF
d_call: .
clone_size: .
j_call: TRBJ1-2
cdr3_length: 16
v_call: TRBV6-5

cdr3_nt: TGTACCAGCAGGTCCGGGACAGGGTGGTCCGGGGAGCTGTTTTTT
cdr3_aa: CTSRSGTGWSGELFF
d_call: TRBD1
clone_size: .
j_call: TRBJ2-2
cdr3_length: 15
v_call: TRBV11-2

cdr3_nt: TGTGCCAGCAGCCCAGATGGACCTACGCAGTATTTT
cdr3_aa: CASSPDGPTQYF
d_call: .
clone_size: many
j_call: TRBJ2-3
cdr3_length: 12
v_call: TRBV6-5

cdr3_nt: TGCAGTTTTTACGCTCGAGAGGGGTGCACAGATACGCAGTATTTT
cdr3_aa: CSFYAREGCTDTQYF
d_call: .
clone_size: once
j_call: TRBJ2-3
cdr3_length: 15
v_call: TRBV20-1

cdr3_nt: .
cdr3_aa: CGVAWGNERGRETQNF
d_call: .
clone_size: .
j_call: TRBJ2-5
cdr3_length: 16
v_call: TRBV29-1

cdr3_nt: TGCAGTGCCGAGAAACCTCCGAACACTGAAGCTTTCTTT
cdr3_aa: CSAEKPPNTEAFF
d_call: .
clone_size: .
j_call: TRBJ1-1
cdr3_length: 13
v_call: TRBV20-1

cdr3_nt: TGTGCCAGCAGCCCTGTACAGGGCGGTGAGCAGTTCTTC
cdr3_aa: CASSPVQGGEQFF
d_call: .
clone_size: .
j_call: TRBJ2-1
cdr3_length: 13
v_call: TRBV12-3/TRBV12-4

cdr3_nt: TGTGCCAGCAGTCTGCTAGGAACCAAAAATGGCTACACCTTC
cdr3_aa: CASSLLGTKNGYTF
d_call: .
clone_size: .
j_call: TRBJ1-2
cdr3_length: 14
v_call: TRBV28

cdr3_nt: TGTGCCAGCAGGGGATACAGAAGGACAGGGTACAATCAGCCCCAGTGTTTT
cdr3_aa: CASRGYRRTGYNQPQCF
d_call: TRBD1
clone_size: .
j_call: TRBJ1-5
cdr3_length: 17
v_call: TRBV28

cdr3_nt: TGTACCAGCGGCCGTACAGGGCTGGACACTGAAGCTTTCTTT
cdr3_aa: CTSGRTGLDTEAFF
d_call: .
clone_size: .
j_call: TRBJ1-1
cdr3_length: 14
v_call: TRBV28

cdr3_nt: TGTGCCAGCAGCTCCGGACTAGCAGGTACCACAGGTACGCAGTATTTT
cdr3_aa: CASSSGLAGTTGTQYF
d_call: TRBD2
clone_size: .
j_call: TRBJ2-3
cdr3_length: 16
v_call: TRBV11-3

cdr3_nt: TGTGCCAGCACTGCCCGGACACGGGGGATTGAAGCTTTCTTT
cdr3_aa: CASTARTRGIEAFF
d_call: .
clone_size: few
j_call: TRBJ1-1
cdr3_length: 14
v_call: TRBV6-6

cdr3_nt: TGTGCCAGCAGTTCAGGGATTGTGGACACCATATATTTT
cdr3_aa: CASSSGIVDTIYF
d_call: .
clone_size: many
j_call: TRBJ1-3
cdr3_length: 13
v_call: TRBV28

cdr3_nt: TGCAGCGTTGTACTCTATGAAGGTGAGCAGTTCTTC
cdr3_aa: CSVVLYEGEQFF
d_call: .
clone_size: few
j_call: TRBJ2-1
cdr3_length: 12
v_call: TRBV29-1

cdr3_nt: TGCGCCAGCAGAGGCGCGTTGACCCAGTACTTC
cdr3_aa: CASRGALTQYF
d_call: .
clone_size: few
j_call: TRBJ2-5
cdr3_length: 11
v_call: TRBV6-5

cdr3_nt: TGTGCCAGAAGCTTGGATGGGCCTTTAGATACGCAGTATTTT
cdr3_aa: CARSLDGPLDTQYF
d_call: .
clone_size: .
j_call: TRBJ2-3
cdr3_length: 14
v_call: TRBV11-2